Below are 21 T cell receptor beta chains sequenced from a single sample in a study of T cell responses to AZD1222 COVID-19 vaccine. Clones were sequenced by immunoSEQ multiplex PCR, and TCRdb holds only the in-frame ones, with some missing. Among just under 150,000 clones listed, 70% to 90% were seen once. The input for sequencing was peripheral blood, taken 28 days after the second AZD1222 dose. The origin of the receptors is an adult who received the AZD1222 COVID-19 vaccine.

This chain connects TRBV18 to TRBJ2-1, with 8 bases that match TRBD2. The CDR3 extends over 15 amino acids. J was trimmed by 5 bases and V by 1 base; bases with no gene match: 4. Germline CDR1 KGHSH, CDR2 LQKENI. The CDR3 loop reads CASSPQSGGDNEQFF. The CDR3 bases are TGTGCCAGCTCACCACAGAGCGGGGGAGACAATGAGCAGTTCTTC.

CDR3 sequence reads: CASSVAGENYGYTF. The CDR3 DNA is TGTGCCAGCAGCGTAGCAGGGGAAAACTATGGCTACACCTTC. The chain carries TRBV9 and TRBJ1-2; perhaps TRBD1 as D (6 bases). The CDR3 contains 14 residues. Looked up from germline, CDR1 is SGDLS and CDR2 is YYNGEE. Trimming left V 0 bases short and J 2 bases short, with 8 bases between.

This clone was found once. The chain combines TRBV2 with TRBJ2-2; D may match TRBD1 or TRBD2 (6 bases each). The germline CDR1 and CDR2 sequences are SNHLY and FYNNEI. CDR3 length: 15 residues. V lost 7 bases and J 4 bases, leaving 16 bases between the germline ends. CDR3 residues: CASTFGGPGTGELFF. CDR3 nucleotides: TGTGCCAGCACTTTCGGGGGCCCGGGCACCGGGGAGCTGTTTTTT.

J is TRBJ1-6 and V is TRBV25-1, with a tentative D call TRBD1 (5 bases). Germline CDR1 is MGHDK and CDR2 is SYGVNS. Trimming removed 8 bases at V and 10 bases at J, with 12 bases between. The CDR3 has 12 amino acids. Here the CDR3 reads CASGVGRSPLHF. For the CDR3, the DNA is TGTGCCAGCGGGGTGGGGCGATCACCCCTCCACTTT. Filled out from reference TRBV25-1 and TRBJ1-6, the complete variable domain reads EADIYQTPRYLVIGTGKKITLECSQTMGHDKMYWYQQDPGMELHLIHYSYGVNSTEKGDLSSESTVSRIRTEHFPLTLESARPSHTSQYLCASGVGRSPLHFGNGTRLTVT.

The chain joins TRBV10-1 to TRBJ1-5; the D gene is possibly TRBD1 (5 bases). Deletions cut 3 bases from V and 11 bases from J, with 14 bases between. The germline V gene encodes CDR1 WNHNN and CDR2 SYGVQD (reference sequence). The CDR3 spans 13 residues. CDR3 amino acids: CASSDDIRGTQHF. CDR3 coding DNA: TGCGCCAGCAGTGACGATATTAGGGGAACCCAGCATTTT.

The chain uses TRBV5-6 and TRBJ1-2; D perhaps matches TRBD1 (6 bases). Germline CDR1 SGHDT, CDR2 YYEEEE. The CDR3 extends over 13 amino acids. V was trimmed by 6 bases and J by 2 bases, leaving 11 bases between them. CDR3 bases: TGTGCCAGCACCCTAGGGGGGAACTATGGCTACACCTTC. Protein: CASTLGGNYGYTF.

The CDR3 loop reads CASRPAGRADEEPQHF. The CDR3 coding sequence is TGTGCCAGCAGACCTGCGGGCAGGGCGGACGAGGAGCCCCAGCATTTT. V and J are TRBV6-6 and TRBJ1-5, with D possibly TRBD1 on 5 matching bases. Trimming left V 6 bases short and J 8 bases short, with 23 bases between. CDR3 length: 16 residues. Germline CDR1 MNHNY, CDR2 SVGAGI (reference sequence).

CDR3 amino acids: CASSGRGTSGEETQYF. The CDR3 nucleotides are TGTGCCAGCAGCGGGAGGGGGACTAGCGGGGAAGAGACCCAGTACTTC. V is TRBV9 and J is TRBJ2-5; 13 nucleotides match TRBD2. Germline assignment: CDR1 SGDLS and CDR2 YYNGEE. This CDR3 is 16 amino acids long. V trimming: 3 bases; J trimming: 3 bases; junction bases outside the gene matches: 5.

The chain employs TRBV5-8 and TRBJ1-1; 10 bases are a match to TRBD1. Germline CDR1 and CDR2: SGHTS and YDEGEE. Trimming took 7 bases from V and 3 from J; bases not matched to a gene: 18. The CDR3 consists of 18 residues. The DNA for the CDR3 is TGTGCCAGCCCGTGGGGCCGGGGACAGGGGCAAATGTACACTGAAGCTTTCTTT. Translation: CASPWGRGQGQMYTEAFF.

The chain joins TRBV18 to TRBJ1-4, with TRBD1 matching 7 bases. V trimming: 6 bases; J trimming: 8 bases; junction bases outside the gene matches: 12. Germline loops: CDR1 KGHSH, CDR2 LQKENI. CDR3 length: 15 amino acids. The CDR3 coding sequence is TGTGCCAGCTCTCCGCGTCAGGGGGGGCAGGAAAAACTGTTTTTT. Its protein is CASSPRQGGQEKLFF.

The chain employs TRBV14 and TRBJ1-1; no definite D call. This CDR3 is 14 amino acids long. V was trimmed by 2 bases and J by 4 bases, leaving 11 bases between them. CDR1 is SGHDN and CDR2 is FVKESK in the germline V gene. This chain's CDR3 is CASSQSVTGTEAFF. CDR3 coding DNA: TGTGCCAGCAGCCAATCCGTGACGGGCACTGAAGCTTTCTTT.

The rearrangement joins TRBV11-2 to TRBJ1-2; TRBD1 agrees at 8 bases. Germline V gives CDR1 SGHAT, CDR2 FQNNGV. Trimming cost V 4 bases and J 4 bases; bases outside gene matches: 2. CDR3 size: 13 residues. The DNA of the CDR3 is TGTGCCAGCAGCTCGACAGGGGCCTATGGCTACACCTTC. Translating gives CASSSTGAYGYTF.

The V call is TRBV19, the J call TRBJ1-1; no clear D gene. Looked up from germline, CDR1 is LNHDA and CDR2 is SQIVND (reference sequence). CDR3 length: 13 amino acids. Deletions cut 1 base from V and 4 bases from J, with 7 bases between. The DNA of the CDR3 is TGTGCCAGTAGTATAGCCCTTGGCACTGAAGCTTTCTTT. Amino acid sequence: CASSIALGTEAFF.

The chain employs TRBV4-2 and TRBJ1-6, with D possibly being TRBD1 (6 bases). Germline lookup yields CDR1 LGHNA and CDR2 YNFKEQ. CDR3 length: 15 residues. Trimming shortened V by 5 bases and J by 5 bases, and 13 bases separated the two germline ends. In nucleotides, the CDR3 is TGTGCCAGCAGCTACCTTTCAGGGGATAATTCACCCCTCCACTTT. Encoded protein: CASSYLSGDNSPLHF.

This clone was seen a single time. This chain uses TRBV3-1 (or the pseudogene TRBV3-2) with TRBJ1-2; possible D gene TRBD1, 5 bases. V lost 6 bases and J lost 4, with 12 bases in between. CDR1 and CDR2 from the germline V gene are LGHDT and YNNKEL (reference sequence). This CDR3 spans 13 amino acids. The DNA of the CDR3 is TGTGCCAGCAGGGGACCCTCCTTCTATGGCTACACCTTC. Protein product: CASRGPSFYGYTF.

The rearrangement uses TRBV19 and TRBJ2-3; a possible D gene is TRBD2 (5 bases). V lost 3 bases and J 0 bases, leaving 13 bases between the germline ends. From germline, CDR1 is LNHDA and CDR2 SQIVND (reference sequence). The length of the CDR3 is 16 residues. The CDR3 is CASSISSASSTDTQYF. CDR3 nucleotides: TGTGCCAGTAGTATTAGTAGCGCCTCTAGCACAGATACGCAGTATTTT.

The V and J genes are TRBV5-1 and TRBJ1-5, with TRBD1 matching 8 bases. The trim removed 3 bases at V and 3 bases at J, leaving 8 bases unmatched. This CDR3 has 16 amino acids. The germline CDR1 and CDR2 sequences are SGHRS and YFSETQ. CDR3 loop: CASSSGGSFSNQPQHF. CDR3 sequence (DNA): TGCGCCAGCAGCTCAGGGGGCTCCTTTTCCAATCAGCCCCAGCATTTT.

This chain links TRBV4-2 with TRBJ2-3; 14 bases are shared with TRBD2. V dropped 4 bases and J dropped 5; count of bases not matched to a gene: 2. Germline CDR1 and CDR2: LGHNA and YNFKEQ. The CDR3 contains 15 residues. This CDR3 reads CASSRGTSGGDTQYF. The CDR3 bases are TGTGCCAGCAGCCGTGGGACTAGCGGGGGAGATACGCAGTATTTT.

The V gene is TRBV6-4, the J gene TRBJ1-2, with D possibly TRBD1 on 5 matching bases. The CDR3 runs to 16 residues. CDR1 is MRHNA and CDR2 is SNTAGT in the germline V gene. Between the trimmed V and J ends, which lost 0 bases and 0 bases, there was a span of 11 bases. CDR3 sequence (DNA): TGTGCCAGCAGTGACTCGATGGGACCGGCTAACTATGGCTACACCTTC. Residues: CASSDSMGPANYGYTF.

The gene calls are TRBV10-3 and TRBJ1-4; maybe TRBD1 (6 bases). CDR1 ENHRY and CDR2 SYGVKD come from the germline V gene. This CDR3 spans 16 amino acids. Trimming took off 0 bases at V and 6 bases at J, with 14 bases between the two ends. CDR3 protein: CAISESLGARDEKLFF. The CDR3 DNA sequence: TGTGCCATCAGTGAGTCGTTGGGGGCGCGGGATGAAAAACTGTTTTTT.

V is TRBV10-2 and J is TRBJ2-5; D gene uncertain. The CDR3 has 12 residues. Germline V gene lookup returns CDR1 WSHSY and CDR2 SAAADI. V lost 4 bases, J lost 4 bases, and 7 bases lay in between. CDR3 DNA: TGCGCCAGCAGTGTAGAACGAGAGACCCAGTACTTC. Translation: CASSVERETQYF.